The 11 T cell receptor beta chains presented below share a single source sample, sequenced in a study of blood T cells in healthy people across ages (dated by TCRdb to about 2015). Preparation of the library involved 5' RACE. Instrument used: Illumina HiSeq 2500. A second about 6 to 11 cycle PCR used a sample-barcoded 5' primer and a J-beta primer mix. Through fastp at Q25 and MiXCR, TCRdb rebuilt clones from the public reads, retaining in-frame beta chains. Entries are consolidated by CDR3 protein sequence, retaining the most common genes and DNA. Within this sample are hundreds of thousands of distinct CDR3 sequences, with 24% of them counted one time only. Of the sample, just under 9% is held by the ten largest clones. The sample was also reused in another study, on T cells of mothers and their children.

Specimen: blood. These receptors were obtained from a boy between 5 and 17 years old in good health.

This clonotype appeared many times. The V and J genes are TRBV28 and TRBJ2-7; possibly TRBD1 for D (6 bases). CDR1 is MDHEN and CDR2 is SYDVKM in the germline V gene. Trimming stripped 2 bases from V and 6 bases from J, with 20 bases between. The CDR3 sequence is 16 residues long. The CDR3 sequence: CASSLAGVGYETEQYF. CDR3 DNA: TGTGCCAGCAGTTTAGCAGGGGTAGGTTATGAGACCGAGCAGTACTTC.

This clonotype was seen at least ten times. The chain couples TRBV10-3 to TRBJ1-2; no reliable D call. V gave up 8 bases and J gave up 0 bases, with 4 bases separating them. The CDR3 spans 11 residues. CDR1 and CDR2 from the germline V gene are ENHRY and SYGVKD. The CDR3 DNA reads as TGTGCCATCGGACCTAACTATGGCTACACCTTC. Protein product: CAIGPNYGYTF.

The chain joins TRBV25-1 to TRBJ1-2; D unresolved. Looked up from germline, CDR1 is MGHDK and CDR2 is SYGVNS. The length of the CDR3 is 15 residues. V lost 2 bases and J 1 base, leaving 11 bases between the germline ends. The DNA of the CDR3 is TGTGCCAGCAGTGAAAGCGGGCAGCGTAACTATGGCTACACCTTC. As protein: CASSESGQRNYGYTF.

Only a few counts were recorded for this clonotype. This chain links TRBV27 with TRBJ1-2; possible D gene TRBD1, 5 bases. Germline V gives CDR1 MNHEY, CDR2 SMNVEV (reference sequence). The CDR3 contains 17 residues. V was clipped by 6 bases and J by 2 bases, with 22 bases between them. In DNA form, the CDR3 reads TGTGCCAGCAGAGGGGTCTTAGCGGGGGAGTCGAACTATGGCTACACCTTC. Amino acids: CASRGVLAGESNYGYTF.

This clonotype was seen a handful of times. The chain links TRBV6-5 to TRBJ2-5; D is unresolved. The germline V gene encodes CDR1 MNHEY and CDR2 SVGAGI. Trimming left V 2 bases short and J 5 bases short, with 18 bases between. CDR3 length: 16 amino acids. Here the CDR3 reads CASSYHLSGRTETQYF. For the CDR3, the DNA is TGTGCCAGCAGTTACCATCTCTCCGGACGAACTGAGACCCAGTACTTC.

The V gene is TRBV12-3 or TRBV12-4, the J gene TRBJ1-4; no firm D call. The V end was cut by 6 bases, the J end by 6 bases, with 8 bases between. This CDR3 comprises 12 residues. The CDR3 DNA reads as TGTGCCAGCAGGGGGTTGGATGAAAAACTGTTTTTT. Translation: CASRGLDEKLFF.

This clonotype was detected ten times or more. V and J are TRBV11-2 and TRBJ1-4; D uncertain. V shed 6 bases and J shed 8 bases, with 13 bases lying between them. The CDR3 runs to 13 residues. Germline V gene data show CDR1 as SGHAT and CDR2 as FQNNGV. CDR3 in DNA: TGTGCCAGCAGGACCGGGAACCGGGAAAAACTGTTTTTT. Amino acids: CASRTGNREKLFF.

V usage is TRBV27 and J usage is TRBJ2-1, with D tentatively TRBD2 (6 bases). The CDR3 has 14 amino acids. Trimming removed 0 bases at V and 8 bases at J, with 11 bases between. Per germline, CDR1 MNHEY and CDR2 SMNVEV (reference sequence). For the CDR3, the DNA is TGTGCCAGCAGTTTATCGATAGGAGGGCATGAGCAGTTCTTC. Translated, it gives CASSLSIGGHEQFF.

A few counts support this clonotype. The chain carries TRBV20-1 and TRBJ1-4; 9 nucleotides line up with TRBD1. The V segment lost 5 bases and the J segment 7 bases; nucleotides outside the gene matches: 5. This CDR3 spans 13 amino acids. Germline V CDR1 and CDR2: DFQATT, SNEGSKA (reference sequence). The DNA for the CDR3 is TGCAGTGCTCCGGGACAGGGCACTGAAAAACTGTTTTTT. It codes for CSAPGQGTEKLFF.

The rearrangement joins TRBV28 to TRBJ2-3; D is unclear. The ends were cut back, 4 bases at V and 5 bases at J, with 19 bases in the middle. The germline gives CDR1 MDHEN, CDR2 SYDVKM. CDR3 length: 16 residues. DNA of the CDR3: TGTGCCAGCAGTTCCGCCGACGGCGTGGGTAGAGATACGCAGTATTTT. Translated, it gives CASSSADGVGRDTQYF.

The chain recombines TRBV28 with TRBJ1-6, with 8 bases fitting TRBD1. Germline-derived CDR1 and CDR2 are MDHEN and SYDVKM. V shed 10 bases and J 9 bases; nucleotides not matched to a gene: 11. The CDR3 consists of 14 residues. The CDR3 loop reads CATRGPGGSSPLHF. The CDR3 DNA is TGTGCCACCAGGGGGCCAGGGGGAAGTTCACCCCTCCACTTT.